These 27 T cell receptor beta chains came from one sample sequenced in a study of OX40 agonist ivuxolimab in advanced cancers. Profiling relied on immunoSEQ multiplex PCR, and the TCRdb table lists in-frame clones only, not all of them. This table holds more than 35,000 clones, under 90% found once. Here the sequenced sample was CD4+ or CD8+ T cells sorted from blood, taken in a trial of the OX40 agonist ivuxolimab. These receptors were obtained from an adult with an advanced solid tumor such as melanoma, head and neck, liver or kidney cancer.

The CDR3 DNA sequence: TGTGCCAGCAGCCCGGGACAGTGGGTCGGCTACGAGCAGTACTTC. This encodes CASSPGQWVGYEQYF. The chain joins TRBV6-5 to TRBJ2-7, with 7 bases identical to TRBD1. Losses at the gene ends were 6 bases for V and 3 bases for J; bases not matched to a gene: 11. Germline V CDR1 and CDR2: MNHEY, SVGAGI. This CDR3 contains 15 residues.

The V call is TRBV7-9, the J call TRBJ1-1; TRBD1 is a possible D gene (5 bases). V was clipped by 1 base and J by 0 bases, with 12 bases between them. The CDR3 extends over 16 amino acids. CDR1 SEHNR and CDR2 FQNEAQ come from the germline V gene (reference sequence). The CDR3 loop reads CASSLDPRVMNTEAFF. For the CDR3, the DNA is TGTGCCAGCAGCTTAGATCCCAGGGTCATGAACACTGAAGCTTTCTTT.

The chain joins TRBV2 to TRBJ1-2; TRBD1 is a possible D gene (6 bases). Germline V gene data show CDR1 as SNHLY and CDR2 as FYNNEI. V gave up 3 bases and J gave up 4 bases, with 18 bases separating them. CDR3 size: 16 residues. CDR3: CASSEWAGVDGYGYTF. CDR3 nucleotides: TGTGCCAGCAGTGAGTGGGCAGGGGTTGACGGCTATGGCTACACCTTC.

This clone was observed a single time. The V call is TRBV6-6, the J call TRBJ2-5, with D unresolved. The V end was cut by 2 bases, the J end by 1 base, with 5 bases between. Germline V gene data show CDR1 as MNHNY and CDR2 as SVGAGI (reference sequence). The CDR3 has 13 residues. This chain's CDR3 is CASSYPIQETQYF. CDR3 bases: TGTGCCAGCAGTTACCCAATCCAAGAGACCCAGTACTTC.

A few counts support this clone. V and J are TRBV6-1 and TRBJ2-1; possibly TRBD1 for D (6 bases). This CDR3 region has 15 residues. Germline values: CDR1 MNHNS, CDR2 SASEGT. Trimming pared 6 bases from V and 3 bases from J, leaving 15 bases between. CDR3 region: CASSVSGTYYNEQFF. The CDR3 nucleotides are TGTGCCAGCAGCGTCTCCGGGACATACTACAATGAGCAGTTCTTC.

The CDR3 protein is CASTASNTGELFF. The CDR3 nucleotides are TGTGCCAGCACTGCTTCGAACACCGGGGAGCTGTTTTTT. The chain is built from TRBV7-9 and TRBJ2-2; D is unresolved. The V gene's germline CDR1 is SEHNR and CDR2 FQNEAQ (reference sequence). V shed 7 bases and J shed 0 bases, with 6 bases lying between them. The CDR3 consists of 13 residues.

As regards this clone: The sample carries other DNA sequences with the same CDR3. This chain joins TRBV6-1 and TRBJ2-7, with TRBD1 matching over 10 bases. CDR1 and CDR2 (germline): MNHNS, SASEGT. This CDR3 is 15 amino acids long. Trimming took 6 bases from V and 1 from J; bases not matched to a gene: 6. This chain's CDR3 is CASREGQGPSYEQYF. CDR3 bases: TGTGCCAGCAGGGAGGGACAGGGGCCTTCCTACGAGCAGTACTTC.

V and J are TRBV28 and TRBJ1-1, with a tentative D call TRBD1 (6 bases). Trimming took 6 bases from V and 4 from J, leaving 12 bases between them. Germline values: CDR1 MDHEN, CDR2 SYDVKM. CDR3 length: 13 residues. CDR3 sequence: CASSPRGATEAFF. CDR3 in DNA: TGTGCCAGCAGCCCACGGGGGGCCACTGAAGCTTTCTTT. Supplemented by reference TRBV28 and TRBJ1-1, the full variable domain reads DVKVTQSSRYLVKRTGEKVFLECVQDMDHENMFWYRQDPGLGLRLIYFSYDVKMKEKGDIPEGYSVSREKKERFSLILESASTNQTSMYLCASSPRGATEAFFGQGTRLTVV.

This clone appeared a single time. The V gene is TRBV19, the J gene TRBJ2-1, with D perhaps given as TRBD1 or TRBD2 (5 bases each). The V and J ends lost 1 base and 15 bases respectively, with 25 bases between them. Germline V gene lookup returns CDR1 LNHDA and CDR2 SQIVND (reference sequence). The CDR3 is 16 residues long. The CDR3 here is CASSIGLKGSSVGLFF. CDR3 sequence (DNA): TGTGCCAGTAGTATAGGACTTAAGGGGAGTAGCGTGGGCCTGTTCTTC.

The chain employs TRBV7-9 and TRBJ1-2; no reliable D call. Per the germline V gene, CDR1 is SEHNR and CDR2 is FQNEAQ (reference sequence). Trimming removed 5 bases from V and 2 bases from J, with 6 bases in between. The CDR3 length is 12 residues. As DNA, the CDR3 is TGTGCCAGCAGCAACGGCAACTATGGCTACACCTTC. Protein sequence: CASSNGNYGYTF. Full variable domain (remainder filled in from reference TRBV7-9 and TRBJ1-2): DTGVSQNPRHKITKRGQNVTFRCDPISEHNRLYWYRQTLGQGPEFLTYFQNEAQLEKSRLLSDRFSAERPKGSFSTLEIQRTEQGDSAMYLCASSNGNYGYTFGSGTRLTVV.

The gene calls are TRBV18 and TRBJ2-3, with D perhaps matching TRBD1 (5 bases). CDR1 is KGHSH, CDR2 LQKENI, per germline. The V and J ends lost 2 bases and 2 bases respectively, with 11 bases between them. The CDR3 runs to 15 residues. Written as DNA, the CDR3 is TGTGCCAGCTCACCAGGCAGGGCTAACACAGATACGCAGTATTTT. Protein: CASSPGRANTDTQYF.

The V call is TRBV13, the J call TRBJ2-3; D perhaps matches TRBD2 (5 bases). V lost 5 bases, J lost 0 bases, and 21 bases lay in between. The CDR3 runs 18 residues. The germline CDR1 and CDR2 sequences are PRHDT and FYEKMQ (reference sequence). The CDR3 region has the DNA TGTGCCAGCAGCCCCCACATGGAGTGGCGGGTGAGCACAGATACGCAGTATTTT. Protein sequence: CASSPHMEWRVSTDTQYF.

V is TRBV9 and J is TRBJ2-3; 7 bases are shared with TRBD2. Trimming removed 2 bases from V and 6 bases from J; junction bases left unmatched: 3. This CDR3 is built from 13 residues. CDR1 and CDR2 from the germline V gene are SGDLS and YYNGEE. CDR3 residues: CASSVGGGDTQYF. The CDR3 region has the DNA TGTGCCAGCAGCGTCGGGGGAGGGGATACGCAGTATTTT.

CDR3 region: CASSIGGSSTDTQYF. In nucleotides, the CDR3 is TGTGCCAGTAGTATCGGCGGATCTAGCACAGATACGCAGTATTTT. This chain connects TRBV19 to TRBJ2-3; D gene ambiguous. Germline lookup yields CDR1 LNHDA and CDR2 SQIVND (reference sequence). This CDR3 region has 15 residues. V lost 3 bases, J lost 0 bases, and 10 bases lay in between.

V is TRBV28 and J is TRBJ2-1; the match to TRBD2 covers 7 bases. Trimming took 8 bases from V and 3 from J; bases not matched to a gene: 10. CDR1 MDHEN and CDR2 SYDVKM come from the germline V gene. The CDR3 spans 15 residues. CDR3 nucleotide sequence: TGTGCCAGCGGGATAGCGGGTCTTAGCTACAATGAGCAGTTCTTC. This translates into CASGIAGLSYNEQFF. The entire variable domain, with the rest obtained from reference TRBV28 and TRBJ2-1, is as follows: DVKVTQSSRYLVKRTGEKVFLECVQDMDHENMFWYRQDPGLGLRLIYFSYDVKMKEKGDIPEGYSVSREKKERFSLILESASTNQTSMYLCASGIAGLSYNEQFFGPGTRLTVL.

The rearrangement uses TRBV6-6 and TRBJ2-3; 8 bases agree with TRBD2. This CDR3 region has 14 residues. Germline CDR1 MNHNY, CDR2 SVGAGI (reference sequence). V shed 4 bases, J shed 6 bases, and the junction held 6 bases outside the gene matches. CDR3 DNA: TGTGCCAGCAGTTTCGGGGGGGCTCGGGATACGCAGTATTTT. Translating gives CASSFGGARDTQYF.

On this clone: The junction does not match germline at one end; this may be a read error. The chain joins TRBV7-7 to TRBJ2-6; D is perhaps TRBD1 or TRBD2 (6 bases each). The CDR3 consists of 16 residues. Germline V gives CDR1 SSHAT, CDR2 FNYEAQ (reference sequence). CDR3 nucleotides: TGTGCTAGCAGCCCCGGGGGCTACTCTGGGGCCAACGTCCTGACTTTC. This encodes CASSPGGYSGANVLTF.

This chain uses TRBV30 with TRBJ1-4; 7 nucleotides line up with TRBD1. In germline, CDR1 is GTSNPN, CDR2 SVGIG (reference sequence). This CDR3 comprises 18 residues. Trimming at V came to 5 bases and at J to 0 bases, leaving 15 bases not matched to a gene. This CDR3 reads CAWVPRTGGLATNEKLFF. CDR3 nucleotides: TGTGCCTGGGTCCCCCGGACAGGAGGTCTCGCAACTAATGAAAAACTGTTTTTT. The full variable domain, its missing parts supplied by reference TRBV30 and TRBJ1-4, is SQTIHQWPATLVQPVGSPLSLECTVEGTSNPNLYWYRQAAGRGLQLLFYSVGIGQISSEVPQNLSASRPQDRQFILSSKKLLLSDSGFYLCAWVPRTGGLATNEKLFFGSGTQLSVL.

This chain uses TRBV30 with TRBJ2-5, with D possibly matching TRBD1 (5 bases). This CDR3 is 14 amino acids long. Trimming cost V 0 bases and J 1 base, with 9 bases left between them. Germline-derived CDR1 and CDR2 are GTSNPN and SVGIG (reference sequence). The CDR3 loop reads CAWSVQGTQETQYF. CDR3 bases: TGTGCCTGGAGTGTCCAGGGAACCCAAGAGACCCAGTACTTC.

This chain uses TRBV6-5 with TRBJ2-5; 9 nucleotides line up with TRBD1. The CDR3 totals 14 residues. Germline V gene lookup returns CDR1 MNHEY and CDR2 SVGAGI. Trimming cost V 6 bases and J 5 bases; bases outside gene matches: 7. CDR3 region: CASSSTGGSETQYF. As DNA, the CDR3 is TGTGCCAGCAGCTCAACAGGGGGCTCTGAGACCCAGTACTTC.

In this sample, this clone turned up a few times. J is TRBJ2-1 and V is TRBV11-3; the match to TRBD2 covers 13 bases. This CDR3 has 15 residues. Per the germline V gene, CDR1 is SGHNT and CDR2 is YENEEA. The ends lost 9 bases at V and 10 bases at J; junction bases unmatched: 12. CDR3 in amino acids: CASHSRLAGGREQFF. The CDR3 DNA follows: TGTGCCAGTCATTCCCGACTAGCGGGGGGCCGGGAGCAGTTCTTC. Full variable domain (missing parts from reference TRBV11-3 and TRBJ2-1): EAGVVQSPRYKIIEKKQPVAFWCNPISGHNTLYWYLQNLGQGPELLIRYENEEAVDDSQLPKDRFSAERLKGVDSTLKIQPAELGDSAVYLCASHSRLAGGREQFFGPGTRLTVL.

The chain joins TRBV7-8 to TRBJ2-7; D is uncertain. This CDR3 is 14 amino acids long. V was pared by 1 base and J by 0 bases, with 7 bases between. Germline CDR1 reads SGHVS; CDR2 reads FQNEAQ. In DNA form, the CDR3 reads TGTGCCAGCAGCTTAGAGGTCAGCTCCTACGAGCAGTACTTC. Translation gives CASSLEVSSYEQYF.

The chain has TRBV27 and TRBJ2-3, with 10 bases that match TRBD1. Germline trimming cut 2 bases from V and 3 bases from J; bases unmatched to any gene: 5. The CDR3 length is 16 residues. Germline lookup yields CDR1 MNHEY and CDR2 SMNVEV (reference sequence). In nucleotides, the CDR3 is TGTGCCAGCAGTTTACCGGGGGACAGGGGAACAGATACGCAGTATTTT. Protein: CASSLPGDRGTDTQYF.

CDR3 loop: CASSLGAGGNTEAFF. CDR3 bases: TGTGCCAGCAGCTTAGGCGCAGGGGGGAACACTGAAGCTTTCTTT. This chain uses TRBV11-2 with TRBJ1-1; 7 bases map to TRBD1. CDR3 length: 15 residues. From germline, CDR1 is SGHAT and CDR2 FQNNGV. V lost 1 base, J lost 1 base, and 3 bases stayed unmatched.

This clone has just one count. Other nucleotide sequences in the sample specify the same CDR3. This rearrangement joins TRBV6-1 to TRBJ1-2, with D possibly being TRBD1 (6 bases). The CDR3 is made up of 15 amino acids. Germline CDR1 reads MNHNS; CDR2 reads SASEGT. With 4 bases removed from V and 2 bases from J, the gap between germline ends came to 14 bases. The CDR3 sequence: CASSVGQGPNYGYTF. The CDR3 nucleotides are TGTGCCAGCAGTGTCGGCCAGGGGCCCAACTATGGCTACACCTTC.

This chain connects TRBV28 to TRBJ2-2; no definite D call. Trimming shortened V by 2 bases and J by 2 bases, and 12 bases separated the two germline ends. CDR3 length: 16 amino acids. Germline loops: CDR1 MDHEN, CDR2 SYDVKM. CDR3: CASSLVLKHNTGELFF. The CDR3 DNA reads as TGTGCCAGCAGTTTAGTTCTCAAACACAACACCGGGGAGCTGTTTTTT.

A word on this clone: A far larger clone is one base from this, pointing to a likely read error. This same CDR3 is encoded by further DNA sequences in the sample. The gene calls are TRBV30 and TRBJ2-2, with D tentatively TRBD1 (5 bases). Trimming shortened V by 8 bases and J by 8 bases, and 12 bases separated the two germline ends. CDR1 is GTSNPN and CDR2 is SVGIG in the germline V gene (reference sequence). This CDR3 region has 11 residues. In nucleotides, the CDR3 is TGTGCCCTGACAGAAGGTGGGGAGCTGTTTTTT. The encoded protein is CALTEGGELFF.